This passage covers 9 T cell receptor beta chains from one sample sequenced in a study of radiotherapy plus CTLA-4 blockade in lung cancer. Libraries were prepared by immunoSEQ multiplex PCR; TCRdb keeps only in-frame clonotypes and omits some of them. The sample shows tens of thousands of clones, approximately 79% of them seen only once. The sequencing used peripheral blood, collected from a patient treated with radiotherapy plus ipilimumab. These receptors were obtained from a human donor with non-small cell lung cancer who had a partial response to radiotherapy plus ipilimumab.

The V gene is TRBV2, the J gene TRBJ1-5, with a possible D match to TRBD1 (5 bases). The CDR3 consists of 15 residues. Between the trimmed V and J ends, which lost 6 bases and 4 bases, there was a span of 16 bases. Germline CDR1 is SNHLY and CDR2 is FYNNEI. The CDR3: CASRPLRVSNQPQHF. The CDR3 bases are TGTGCCAGCAGGCCACTCAGGGTTTCGAATCAGCCCCAGCATTTT.

This chain links TRBV11-3 with TRBJ2-1; 9 nucleotides agree with TRBD1. Germline trimming cut 5 bases from V and 6 bases from J; bases unmatched to any gene: 8. Germline V gene sequence: CDR1 SGHNT, CDR2 YENEEA. This CDR3 spans 15 amino acids. CDR3: CASSLRATGGNEQFF. The CDR3 DNA reads TGTGCCAGCAGCCTTAGAGCGACAGGGGGCAATGAGCAGTTCTTC.

In regard to this clone: The junction departs from the called germline gene at one end, perhaps through a read error. The gene calls are TRBV5-5 and TRBJ2-5; tentative D call: TRBD2 (5 bases). This CDR3 region has 15 residues. The germline gives CDR1 SGHKS, CDR2 YYEKEE (reference sequence). This CDR3 is CASSQDRLAHETQYF. The CDR3 DNA follows: TGCGCCAGCAGCCAAGACCGGCTAGCCCACGAGACCCAGTACTTC.

This chain joins TRBV6-5 and TRBJ2-1; 9 positions agree with TRBD2. This CDR3 is 16 amino acids long. Germline CDR1 MNHEY, CDR2 SVGAGI. V lost 4 bases and J lost 9; bases outside the gene matches: 13. The CDR3 nucleotides are TGTGCCAGCAGTTCCTTTACTGGCGGGGGGGCAGTTGAGCAGTTCTTC. Its protein product is CASSSFTGGGAVEQFF.

The table lists this clone with a few counts. J is TRBJ1-5 and V is TRBV6-5, with a tentative D call TRBD1 (6 bases). Trimming removed 6 bases from V and 13 bases from J, with 13 bases in between. Germline V gene data show CDR1 as MNHEY and CDR2 as SVGAGI. This CDR3 region has 11 residues. CDR3 sequence (DNA): TGTGCCAGCAGCCATGGGACACCGCAGCATTTT. Protein sequence: CASSHGTPQHF.

Worth noting for this clone: Within the sample, other DNA sequences also encode this same CDR3. The gene calls are TRBV19 and TRBJ2-3; TRBD1 agrees at 9 bases. Germline V lookup: CDR1 LNHDA, CDR2 SQIVND (reference sequence). The CDR3 consists of 15 residues. The V gene end was trimmed by 3 bases and the J gene end by 3 bases; junction bases not matched to a gene: 4. The DNA for the CDR3 is TGTGCCAGTAGTATCCCGGGACAGGGAACAGATACGCAGTATTTT. It specifies CASSIPGQGTDTQYF.

CDR3 sequence: CASSLTIGTSAYNEQFF. CDR3 bases: TGTGCCAGCAGCTTAACGATCGGGACTAGCGCCTACAATGAGCAGTTCTTC. The rearrangement uses TRBV11-2 and TRBJ2-1; 10 bases fit TRBD2. CDR1 SGHAT and CDR2 FQNNGV come from the germline V gene. The CDR3 contains 17 residues. V was pared by 2 bases and J by 2 bases, with 6 bases of the junction left unmatched.

This chain connects TRBV5-1 to TRBJ2-1; 9 bases line up with TRBD1. Germline V gives CDR1 SGHRS, CDR2 YFSETQ. This CDR3 spans 16 amino acids. The V segment lost 0 bases and the J segment 2 bases; nucleotides outside the gene matches: 3. The CDR3 region is CASSLDGTGTYNEQFF. CDR3 DNA: TGCGCCAGCAGCTTGGATGGGACAGGGACCTACAATGAGCAGTTCTTC.

This chain links TRBV5-6 with TRBJ1-4; 8 bases line up with TRBD1. V shed 1 base and J 4 bases; nucleotides not matched to a gene: 3. Germline values: CDR1 SGHDT, CDR2 YYEEEE. The CDR3 covers 15 residues. The CDR3 reads CASSLMGQDNEKLFF. Here the CDR3 DNA reads TGTGCCAGCAGCTTGATGGGACAGGATAATGAAAAACTGTTTTTT.